These T cell receptor beta chains were read from a single sample in a study of blood T cell repertoires in COVID-19. The assay was immunoSEQ multiplex PCR, and TCRdb's table has in-frame clones only and misses some. The sample has about 250,000 clones; 75% to 85% are singletons. The sequenced sample was peripheral blood. Receptor source: a human donor in a cohort sampled during active COVID-19. The CDR3 runs from the conserved cysteine through the conserved F or W. D genes are given only for firm matches. Some rows have no size entry. The others give once, few or many, or a class for an expanded clone.

V gene,D gene,J gene,clone size,CDR3 DNA,CDR3 protein
TRBV19,.,TRBJ2-3,.,TGTGCCAGTAGCGCCGCAGTCAACACAGATACGCAGTATTTT,CASSAAVNTDTQYF
TRBV7-9,TRBD2,TRBJ2-3,few,TGTGCCAGCAGCGGGACTAGCGGGAGTGCAGATACGCAGTATTTT,CASSGTSGSADTQYF
TRBV19,TRBD2,TRBJ2-3,.,TGTGCCAGCCGGCGGGGGAGGGCTAGCGGAAGCACAGATACGCAGTATTTT,CASRRGRASGSTDTQYF
TRBV19,.,TRBJ2-5,once,TGTGCCAGTAGTACTGGACAGCAAGAGACCCAGTACTTC,CASSTGQQETQYF
TRBV29-1,.,TRBJ2-2,once,TGCAGCGTCCGCGGGACTCCTAACACCGGGGAGCTGTTTTTT,CSVRGTPNTGELFF
TRBV4-2,.,TRBJ2-5,.,TGTGCCAGCAGCCAAGATCGGGGATCTTGGACCCAGTACTTC,CASSQDRGSWTQYF
TRBV4-1,TRBD1,TRBJ2-2,.,TGCGCCAGCAGCCGGGGGGACAGGGCTATCACCGGGGAGCTGTTTTTT,CASSRGDRAITGELFF
TRBV5-6,.,TRBJ2-7,.,TGTGCCAGCAGCATCGGGGGTTTCGCCGGGTACGAGCAGTACTTC,CASSIGGFAGYEQYF
TRBV7-2,TRBD1,TRBJ1-5,few,TGTGCCAGCAGCCGGGACAGGTCGAATCAGCCCCAGCATTTT,CASSRDRSNQPQHF
TRBV5-6,.,TRBJ1-5,.,TGTGCCAGCAGCTTGCTACAGGGATCTAATCAGCCCCAGCATTTT,CASSLLQGSNQPQHF